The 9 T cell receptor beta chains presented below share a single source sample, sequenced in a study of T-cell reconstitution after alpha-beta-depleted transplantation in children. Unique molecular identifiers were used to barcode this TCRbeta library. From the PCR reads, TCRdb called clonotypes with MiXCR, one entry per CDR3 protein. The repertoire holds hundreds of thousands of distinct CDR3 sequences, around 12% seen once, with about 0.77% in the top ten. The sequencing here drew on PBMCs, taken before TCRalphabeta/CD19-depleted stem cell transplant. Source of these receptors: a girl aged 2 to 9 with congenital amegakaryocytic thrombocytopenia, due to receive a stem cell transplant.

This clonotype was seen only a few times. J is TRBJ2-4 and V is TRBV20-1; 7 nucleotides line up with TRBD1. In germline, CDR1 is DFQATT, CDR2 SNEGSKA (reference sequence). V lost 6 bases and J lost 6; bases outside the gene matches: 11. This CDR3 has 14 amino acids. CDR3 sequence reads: CSARDSKGVNIQYF. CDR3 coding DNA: TGCAGTGCCCGGGACAGCAAAGGGGTAAACATTCAGTACTTC.

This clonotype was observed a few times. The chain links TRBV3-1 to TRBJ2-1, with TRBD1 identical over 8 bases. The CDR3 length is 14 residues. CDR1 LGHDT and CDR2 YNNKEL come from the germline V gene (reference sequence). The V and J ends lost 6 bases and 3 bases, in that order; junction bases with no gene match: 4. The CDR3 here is CASREQGGYNEQFF. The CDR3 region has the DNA TGTGCCAGCAGGGAACAGGGGGGCTACAATGAGCAGTTCTTC.

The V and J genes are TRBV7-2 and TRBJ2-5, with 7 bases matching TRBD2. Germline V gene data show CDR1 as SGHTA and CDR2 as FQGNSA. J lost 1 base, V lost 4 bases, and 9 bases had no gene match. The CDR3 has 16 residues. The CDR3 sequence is CASSSKLGRAQETQYF. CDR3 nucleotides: TGTGCCAGCAGCTCAAAGTTGGGGAGGGCCCAAGAGACCCAGTACTTC. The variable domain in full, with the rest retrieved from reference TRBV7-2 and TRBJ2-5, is GAGVSQSPSNKVTEKGKDVELRCDPISGHTALYWYRQSLGQGLEFLIYFQGNSAPDKSGLPSDRFSAERTGGSVSTLTIQRTQQEDSAVYLCASSSKLGRAQETQYFGPGTRLLVL.

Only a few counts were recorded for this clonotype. CDR3 residues: CAIRETGPPYEQYF. Written as DNA, the CDR3 is TGTGCCATCAGGGAGACAGGGCCCCCCTACGAGCAGTACTTC. The rearrangement joins TRBV10-3 to TRBJ2-7; 7 nucleotides match TRBD1. This CDR3 is built from 14 residues. With V trimmed by 6 bases and J by 2 bases, 7 bases remained unmatched. From germline, CDR1 is ENHRY and CDR2 SYGVKD.

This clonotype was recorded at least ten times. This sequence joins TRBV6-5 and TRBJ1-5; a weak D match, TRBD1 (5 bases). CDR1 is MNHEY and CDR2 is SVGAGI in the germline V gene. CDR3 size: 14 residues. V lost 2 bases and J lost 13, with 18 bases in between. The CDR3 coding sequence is TGTGCCAGCAGTTACCCCAGGGAGGGTTCTAAGCAGCATTTT. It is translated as CASSYPREGSKQHF.

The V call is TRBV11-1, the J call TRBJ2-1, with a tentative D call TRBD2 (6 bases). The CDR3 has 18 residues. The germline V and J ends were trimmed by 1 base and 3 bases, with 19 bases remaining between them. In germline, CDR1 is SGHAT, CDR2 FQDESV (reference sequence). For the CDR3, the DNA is TGTGCCAGCAGCTTAGGCTCGGCCGGGAGAGGGGTCTACAATGAGCAGTTCTTC. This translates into CASSLGSAGRGVYNEQFF. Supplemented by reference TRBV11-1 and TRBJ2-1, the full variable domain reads EAEVAQSPRYKITEKSQAVAFWCDPISGHATLYWYRQILGQGPELLVQFQDESVVDDSQLPKDRFSAERLKGVDSTLKIQPAELGDSAMYLCASSLGSAGRGVYNEQFFGPGTRLTVL.

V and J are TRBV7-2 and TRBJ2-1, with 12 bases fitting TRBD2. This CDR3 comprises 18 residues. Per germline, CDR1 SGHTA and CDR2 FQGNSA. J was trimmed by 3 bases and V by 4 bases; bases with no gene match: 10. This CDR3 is CASSCPTGLAGYYNEQFF. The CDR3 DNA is TGTGCCAGCAGCTGCCCCACGGGACTAGCGGGTTACTACAATGAGCAGTTCTTC.

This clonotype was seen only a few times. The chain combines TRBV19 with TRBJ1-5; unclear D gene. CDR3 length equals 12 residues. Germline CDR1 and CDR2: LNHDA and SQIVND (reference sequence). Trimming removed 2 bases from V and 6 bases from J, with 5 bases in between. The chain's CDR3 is CASSIRAQPQHF. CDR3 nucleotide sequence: TGTGCCAGTAGTATACGGGCTCAGCCCCAGCATTTT.

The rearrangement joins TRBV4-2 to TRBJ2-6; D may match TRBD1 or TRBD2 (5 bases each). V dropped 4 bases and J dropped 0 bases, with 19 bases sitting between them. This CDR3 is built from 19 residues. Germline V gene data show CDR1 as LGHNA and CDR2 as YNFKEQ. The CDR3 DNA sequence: TGTGCCAGCAGCCGCGCGATGGGGACGGACCACTCTGGGGCCAACGTCCTGACTTTC. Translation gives CASSRAMGTDHSGANVLTF.